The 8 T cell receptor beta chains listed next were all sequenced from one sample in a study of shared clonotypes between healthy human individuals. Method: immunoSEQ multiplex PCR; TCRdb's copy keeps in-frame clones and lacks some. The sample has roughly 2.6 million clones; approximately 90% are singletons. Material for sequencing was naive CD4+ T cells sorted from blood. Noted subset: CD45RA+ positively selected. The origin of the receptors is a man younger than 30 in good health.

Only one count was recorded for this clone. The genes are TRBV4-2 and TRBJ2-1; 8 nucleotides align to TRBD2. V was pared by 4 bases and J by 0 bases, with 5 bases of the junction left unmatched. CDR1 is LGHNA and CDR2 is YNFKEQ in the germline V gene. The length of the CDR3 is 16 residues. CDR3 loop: CASSRAGDPSYNEQFF. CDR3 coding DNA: TGTGCCAGCAGCCGAGCGGGGGACCCCTCCTACAATGAGCAGTTCTTC.

This CDR3 is CASSLFWAANTEAFF. The CDR3 coding sequence is TGCGCCAGCAGCTTGTTTTGGGCAGCGAACACTGAAGCTTTCTTT. The chain uses TRBV5-1 and TRBJ1-1; the D is unclear. The V end was cut by 1 base, the J end by 1 base, with 11 bases between. CDR1 and CDR2 from the germline V gene are SGHRS and YFSETQ. The CDR3 consists of 15 residues.

CDR3: CAISDLPDRGTQYF. In DNA, the CDR3 is TGTGCCATCAGTGACCTGCCGGACAGGGGGACGCAGTATTTT. The gene calls are TRBV10-3 and TRBJ2-3, with TRBD1 matching over 10 bases. Germline loops: CDR1 ENHRY, CDR2 SYGVKD. The CDR3 runs 14 residues. The V and J ends lost 3 bases and 9 bases, in that order; junction bases with no gene match: 6.

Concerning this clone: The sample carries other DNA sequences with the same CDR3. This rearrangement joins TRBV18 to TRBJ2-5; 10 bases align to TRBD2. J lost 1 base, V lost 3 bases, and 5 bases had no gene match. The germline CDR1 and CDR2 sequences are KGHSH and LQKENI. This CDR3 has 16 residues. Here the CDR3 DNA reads TGTGCCAGCTCACCCCTACTAGCGGGGCTCCAAGAGACCCAGTACTTC. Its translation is CASSPLLAGLQETQYF.

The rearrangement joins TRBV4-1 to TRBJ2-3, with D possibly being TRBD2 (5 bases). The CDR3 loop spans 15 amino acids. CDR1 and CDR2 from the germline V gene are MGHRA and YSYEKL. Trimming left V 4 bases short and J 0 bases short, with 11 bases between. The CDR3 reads CASSPLAGSTDTQYF. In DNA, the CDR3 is TGCGCCAGCAGCCCGCTAGCAGGTAGCACAGATACGCAGTATTTT.

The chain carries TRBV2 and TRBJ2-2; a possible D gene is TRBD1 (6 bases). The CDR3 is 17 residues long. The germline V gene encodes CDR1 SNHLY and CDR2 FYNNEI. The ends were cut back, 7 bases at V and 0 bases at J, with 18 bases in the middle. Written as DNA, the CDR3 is TGTGCCAGCATCCAGAAACCGGGACATTCGAACACCGGGGAGCTGTTTTTT. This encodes CASIQKPGHSNTGELFF.

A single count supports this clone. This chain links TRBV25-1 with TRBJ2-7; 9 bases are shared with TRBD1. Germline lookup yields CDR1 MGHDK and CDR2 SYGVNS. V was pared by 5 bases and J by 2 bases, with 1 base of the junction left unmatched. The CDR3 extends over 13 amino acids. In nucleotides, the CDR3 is TGTGCCAGCAGTACAGGGGGCCCCTACGAGCAGTACTTC. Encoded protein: CASSTGGPYEQYF.

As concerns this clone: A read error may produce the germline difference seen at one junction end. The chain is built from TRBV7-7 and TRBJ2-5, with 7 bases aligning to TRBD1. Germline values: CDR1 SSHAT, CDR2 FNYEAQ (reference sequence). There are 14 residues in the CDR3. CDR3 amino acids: CASSSGGTGETQYF. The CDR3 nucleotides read TGTGCTAGCAGTTCAGGGGGAACCGGAGAGACCCAGTACTTC.